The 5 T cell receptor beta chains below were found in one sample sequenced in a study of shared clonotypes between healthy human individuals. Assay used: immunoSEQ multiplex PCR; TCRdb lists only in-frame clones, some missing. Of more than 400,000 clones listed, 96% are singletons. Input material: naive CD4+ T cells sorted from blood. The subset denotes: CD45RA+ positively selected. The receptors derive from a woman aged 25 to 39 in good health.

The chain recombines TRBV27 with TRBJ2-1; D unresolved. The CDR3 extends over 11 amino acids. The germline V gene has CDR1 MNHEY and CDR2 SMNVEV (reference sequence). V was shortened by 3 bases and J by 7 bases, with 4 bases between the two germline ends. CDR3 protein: CASSFRNEQFF. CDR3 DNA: TGTGCCAGCAGTTTTCGGAATGAGCAGTTCTTC.

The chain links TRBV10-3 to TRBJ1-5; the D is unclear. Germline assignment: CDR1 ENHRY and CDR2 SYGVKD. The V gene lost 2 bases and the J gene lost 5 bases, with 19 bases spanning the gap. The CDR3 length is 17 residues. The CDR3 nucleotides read TGTGCCATCAGTGAGAAATTAGGACGTCCCGAGTATCAGCCCCAGCATTTT. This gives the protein CAISEKLGRPEYQPQHF.

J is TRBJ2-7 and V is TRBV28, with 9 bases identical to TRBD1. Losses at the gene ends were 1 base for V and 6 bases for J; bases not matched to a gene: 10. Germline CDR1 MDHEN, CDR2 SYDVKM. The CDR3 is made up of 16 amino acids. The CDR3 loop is CASSLYAGTGSVEQYF. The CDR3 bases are TGTGCCAGCAGTTTATATGCCGGGACAGGGTCTGTCGAGCAGTACTTC.

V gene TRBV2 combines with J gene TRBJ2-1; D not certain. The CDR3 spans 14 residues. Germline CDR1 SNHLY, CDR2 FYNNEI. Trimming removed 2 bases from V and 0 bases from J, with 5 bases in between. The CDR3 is CASSELTSYNEQFF. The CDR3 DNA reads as TGTGCCAGCAGTGAATTGACCTCCTACAATGAGCAGTTCTTC.

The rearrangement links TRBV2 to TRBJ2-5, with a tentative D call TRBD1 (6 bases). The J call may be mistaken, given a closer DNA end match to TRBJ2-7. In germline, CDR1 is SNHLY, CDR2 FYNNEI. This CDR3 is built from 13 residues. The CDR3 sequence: CASRLDRSYEQYF. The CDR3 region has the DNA TGTGCCAGCAGACTTGACAGGAGCTACGAGCAGTACTTC.